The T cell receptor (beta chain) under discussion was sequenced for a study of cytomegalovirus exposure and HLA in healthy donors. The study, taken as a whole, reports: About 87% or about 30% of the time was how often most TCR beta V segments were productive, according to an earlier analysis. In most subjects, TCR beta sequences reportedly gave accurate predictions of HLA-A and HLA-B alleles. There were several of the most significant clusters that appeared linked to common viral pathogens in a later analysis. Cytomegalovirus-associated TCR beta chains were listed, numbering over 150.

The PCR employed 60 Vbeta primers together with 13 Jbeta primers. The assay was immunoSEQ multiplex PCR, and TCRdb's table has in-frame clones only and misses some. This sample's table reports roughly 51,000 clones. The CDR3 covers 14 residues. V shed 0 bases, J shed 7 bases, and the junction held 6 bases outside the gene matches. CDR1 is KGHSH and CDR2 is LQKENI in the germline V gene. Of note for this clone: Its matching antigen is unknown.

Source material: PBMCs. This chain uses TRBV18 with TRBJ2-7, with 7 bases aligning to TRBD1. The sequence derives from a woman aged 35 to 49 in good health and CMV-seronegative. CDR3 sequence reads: CASSPPAGGEEQYF. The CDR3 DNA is TGTGCCAGCTCACCACCGGCAGGGGGTGAAGAGCAGTACTTC.